This paragraph reports one T cell receptor beta chain. These data belong to a study of CD8+CD57+ T cells in acquired aplastic anemia. Genomic DNA, the template, was used for profiling of the TCR beta VDJ and CDR3. MiXCR, applied by TCRdb to the reads, yields one record per CDR3 protein. In the table there are under 200,000 distinct CDR3 sequences, 40% to 60% of which are singletons. This CDR3 spans 13 amino acids. CDR1 and CDR2 (germline): KGHDR, SFDVKD. V shed 9 bases and J 5 bases; nucleotides not matched to a gene: 8. CD8+CD57+ cell expansion, shown by flow cytometry, had occurred in the patients selected for sequencing.

This clonotype was obtained from a human donor with aplastic anemia. Input material: sorted CD4+, CD8+, or CD8+CD57+ T cells (not recorded which) from PBMCs. V gene TRBV24-1 combines with J gene TRBJ2-5, with 7 bases that match TRBD1. CDR3 nucleotides: TGTGCCACCGCGGCAGGGGGTAGGGAGACCCAGTACTTC. This encodes CATAAGGRETQYF.